A single TCR beta chain is shown here with its context. Authors' processing steps: Reference gene primer amplification in the assay estimated nucleated cell counts. Profiling relied on immunoSEQ multiplex PCR, and the TCRdb table lists in-frame clones only, not all of them. V and J calls and clone size are as listed in that table; D and trimming were resolved from the DNA. This repertoire shows about 70,000 clones, more than 75% found once; its top ten account for 4% to 5.5%. V lost 0 bases and J lost 3; bases outside the gene matches: 5. The CDR3 consists of 15 residues. CDR1 is SGHNT and CDR2 is YYREEE in the germline V gene (reference sequence). This record comes from a study of blood T cell repertoires in COVID-19.

V gene TRBV5-4 combines with J gene TRBJ2-5, with 7 bases fitting TRBD2. The receptor was isolated from a man aged 45 to 65 with active COVID-19. Sequencing was carried out using peripheral blood. Here the CDR3 DNA reads TGTGCCAGCAGCTTGGCCGGTCTAGCGGAAGAGACCCAGTACTTC. It encodes CASSLAGLAEETQYF.